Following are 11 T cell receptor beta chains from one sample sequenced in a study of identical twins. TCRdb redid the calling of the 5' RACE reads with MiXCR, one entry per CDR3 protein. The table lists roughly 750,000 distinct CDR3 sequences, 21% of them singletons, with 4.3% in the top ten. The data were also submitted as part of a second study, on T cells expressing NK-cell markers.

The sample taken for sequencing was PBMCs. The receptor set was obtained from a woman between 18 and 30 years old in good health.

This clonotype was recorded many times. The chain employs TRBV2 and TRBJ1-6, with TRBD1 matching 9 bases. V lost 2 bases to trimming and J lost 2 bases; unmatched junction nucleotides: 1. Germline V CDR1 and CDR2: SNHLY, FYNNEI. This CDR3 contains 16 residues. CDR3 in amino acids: CASSERDRAYNSPLHF. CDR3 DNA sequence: TGTGCCAGCAGTGAAAGGGACAGGGCCTATAATTCACCCCTCCACTTT.

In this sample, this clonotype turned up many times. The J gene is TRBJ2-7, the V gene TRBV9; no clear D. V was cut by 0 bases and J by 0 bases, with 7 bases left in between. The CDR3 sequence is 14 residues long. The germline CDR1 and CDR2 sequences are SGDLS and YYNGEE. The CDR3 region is CASSVEGSSYEQYF. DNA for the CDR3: TGTGCCAGCAGCGTAGAAGGCAGCTCCTACGAGCAGTACTTC.

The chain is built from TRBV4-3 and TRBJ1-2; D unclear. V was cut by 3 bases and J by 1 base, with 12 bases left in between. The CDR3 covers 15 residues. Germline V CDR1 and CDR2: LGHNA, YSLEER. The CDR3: CASSQQTSGNYGYTF. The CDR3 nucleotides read TGCGCCAGCAGCCAGCAGACAAGCGGTAACTATGGCTACACCTTC.

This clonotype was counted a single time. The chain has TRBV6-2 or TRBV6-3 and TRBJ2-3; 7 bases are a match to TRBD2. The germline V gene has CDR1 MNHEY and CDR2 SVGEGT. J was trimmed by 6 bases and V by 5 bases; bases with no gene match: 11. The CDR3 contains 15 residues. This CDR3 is CASSMTSFSPDTQYF. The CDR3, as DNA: TGTGCCAGCAGTATGACTAGCTTCTCTCCGGATACGCAGTATTTT.

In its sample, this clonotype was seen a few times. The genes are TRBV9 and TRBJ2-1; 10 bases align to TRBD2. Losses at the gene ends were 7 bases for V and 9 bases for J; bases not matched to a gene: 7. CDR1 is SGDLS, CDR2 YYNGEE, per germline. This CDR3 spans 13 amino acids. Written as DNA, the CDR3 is TGTGCCAGCGGAGGGACTAGCGTCATTGAGCAGTTCTTC. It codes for CASGGTSVIEQFF.

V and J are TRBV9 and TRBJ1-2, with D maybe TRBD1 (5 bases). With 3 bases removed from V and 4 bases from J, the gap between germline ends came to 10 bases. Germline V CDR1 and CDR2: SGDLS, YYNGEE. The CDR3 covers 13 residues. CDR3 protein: CASSAGGFYGYTF. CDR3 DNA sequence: TGTGCCAGCAGCGCCGGGGGGTTCTATGGCTACACCTTC.

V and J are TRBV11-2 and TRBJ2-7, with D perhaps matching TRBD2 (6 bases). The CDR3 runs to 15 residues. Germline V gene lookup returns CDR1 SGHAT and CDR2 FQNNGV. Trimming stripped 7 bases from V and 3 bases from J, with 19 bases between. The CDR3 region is CASTTPAGLVYEQYF. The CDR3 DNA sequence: TGTGCCAGCACCACCCCGGCGGGGCTTGTCTACGAGCAGTACTTC.

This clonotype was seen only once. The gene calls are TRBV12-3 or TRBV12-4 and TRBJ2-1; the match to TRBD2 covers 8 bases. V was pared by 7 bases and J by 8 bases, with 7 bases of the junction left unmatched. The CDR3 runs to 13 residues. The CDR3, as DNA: TGTGCCAGCAAGCCGGGAGGGCCCCATGAGCAGTTCTTC. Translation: CASKPGGPHEQFF.

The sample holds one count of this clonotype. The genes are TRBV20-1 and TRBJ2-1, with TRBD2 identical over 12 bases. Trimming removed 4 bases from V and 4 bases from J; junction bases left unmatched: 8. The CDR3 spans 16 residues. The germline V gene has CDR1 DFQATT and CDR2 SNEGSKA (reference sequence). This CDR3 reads CSAIGLAGPKYNEQFF. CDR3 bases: TGCAGTGCTATTGGACTAGCGGGACCTAAGTACAATGAGCAGTTCTTC.

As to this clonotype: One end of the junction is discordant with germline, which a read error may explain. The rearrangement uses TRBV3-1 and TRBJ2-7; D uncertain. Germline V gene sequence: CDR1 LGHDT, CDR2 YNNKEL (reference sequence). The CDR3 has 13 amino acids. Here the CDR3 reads CASRQRIGAAQYF. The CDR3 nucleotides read TGTGCCAGCCGCCAGAGAATCGGTGCTGCGCAGTACTTC.

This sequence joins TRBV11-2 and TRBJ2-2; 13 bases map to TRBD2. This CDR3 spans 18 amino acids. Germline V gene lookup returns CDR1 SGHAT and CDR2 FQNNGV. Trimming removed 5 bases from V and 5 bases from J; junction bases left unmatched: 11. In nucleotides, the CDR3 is TGTGCCAGCAGCCCTCACATTTGGACTAGCGGGAGTACCGGGGAGCTGTTTTTT. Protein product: CASSPHIWTSGSTGELFF.